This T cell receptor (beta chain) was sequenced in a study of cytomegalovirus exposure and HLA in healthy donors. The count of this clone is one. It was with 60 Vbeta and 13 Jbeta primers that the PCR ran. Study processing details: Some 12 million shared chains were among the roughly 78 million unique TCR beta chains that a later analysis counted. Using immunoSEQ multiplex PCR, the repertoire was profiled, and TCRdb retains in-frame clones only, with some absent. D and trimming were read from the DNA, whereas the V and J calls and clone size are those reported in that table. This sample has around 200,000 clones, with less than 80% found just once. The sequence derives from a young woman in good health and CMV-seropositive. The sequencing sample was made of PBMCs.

The CDR3 loop reads CASSQQGAGSNQPQHF. In DNA, the CDR3 is TGTGCCAGCTCCCAACAGGGGGCTGGTAGCAATCAGCCCCAGCATTTT. V is TRBV18 and J is TRBJ1-5, with 9 bases that match TRBD1. V trimming: 6 bases; J trimming: 0 bases; junction bases outside the gene matches: 6. Germline V gives CDR1 KGHSH, CDR2 LQKENI. CDR3 length equals 16 residues.